A single T cell receptor beta chain is shown here with its context. Its cognate antigen has yet to be identified. One base away there is no much larger clone; base qualities are not given. This specimen comes from a study of vaccination and CD4 T cells after COVID-19 (dated by TCRdb to between 2020 and 2023). Turning to the overall study: Convalescent patients had a positive SARS-CoV-2 result on nasal swab PCR, and of these patients, about ten had mild disease and one had severe disease. Culture stimuli were overlapping spike peptide pools from SARS-CoV-2 and from the common cold coronaviruses HCoV-NL63, HCoV-OC43 and HCoV-229E. In control cultures, a CEFX viral epitope pool was used as positive control, an HIV-1 Nef peptide pool was used as negative control, or no peptide was added. Post-COVID blood samples were collected from convalescent patients a median of approximately 93 days after diagnosis, with a range of roughly 35 to 161 days. The spike-specific CD4+ TCR repertoire was compared before and after mRNA vaccination in approximately 9 COVID-19 convalescent patients and several infection-naive healthy vaccine recipients. Post-vaccine blood samples were obtained a median of about 77 days after the second vaccine dose, with a range of roughly 12 to 250 days. Two doses of either the Pfizer-BioNTech BNT162b2 vaccine (n=8) or the Moderna mRNA-1273 vaccine (n=2) were administered to participants. In the convalescent cohort there were six males and four females, among whom were two Hispanic individuals, seven Caucasians, two Asians and one multiracial person. The paper as a whole reports these results and caveats: An increase in the median number of SARS-CoV-2-reactive clonotypes from approximately 20 after infection to roughly 36 after vaccination was observed, but the change was not found to be significant. The study included relatively few convalescent patients and did not analyze early timepoints after natural infection. Nearly all vaccine-specific clones in convalescent patients (304 of 307) were mono-reactive for SARS-CoV-2 spike rather than cross-reactive with common cold coronaviruses. Among the post-vaccine SARS-CoV-2-reactive clones in convalescent patients, a median approximately 90% showed up only after vaccination, which suggests vaccine-specific priming.

The label giving this sample's treatment or condition can be read as: roughly 11-day PBMC culture with coronavirus spike peptide pools or control peptides (ViraFEST assay). The study used the ViraFEST assay, which expanded antigen-specific T cells with peptide pools and then identified expanded clonotypes by TCR sequencing. The positive SARS-CoV-2 PCR tests of the convalescent patients were dated from March to December 2020, before the Alpha, Beta and Delta variants emerged in the United States. Each well held millions of PBMCs cultured with 9 to 10 ug/ml peptide pools in IMDM containing 5% human AB serum and 7.5 to 10 IU/ml IL-2. Half of the culture medium was replaced with fresh IL-2-containing medium on days 3 and 7. After approximately 10 days of culture, CD4+ T cells were isolated by negative selection using the EasySep CD4+ T cell isolation kit. Ficoll-Paque Plus gradient centrifugation was used to isolate PBMCs from whole blood, and the isolated PBMCs were then either used fresh or cryopreserved at -140C. Each culture condition was generally run in triplicate wells.

From V the trimming removes 4 bases and from J it removes 3 bases, while the gene matches leave 11 bases of the junction unaccounted for. The CDR3 runs 17 residues from the cysteine to the phenylalanine. The entry retains the CDR3 DNA only, 51 bases that are in frame from base 1. In the germline V gene, CDR1 corresponds to SGHRS and CDR2 to YFSETQ. Library construction relied on PCR. DNA from cultured CD4+ T cells was subjected to TCR sequencing with the Oncomine TCR Beta short-read assay at the Johns Hopkins FTIC core. Genomic DNA was extracted from the cultured CD4+ T cells with the QIAamp micro DNA kit. Oncomine TCR Beta libraries made from cultured CD4+ T cells were pooled using unique dual indexes and sequenced on an Illumina iSeq 100. The study's own analysis went as follows. Non-productive sequences were filtered out, and CDR3s that did not start with C, did not end with F or W, or were shorter than 7 amino acids were discarded. Antigen-specific clonotypes were identified using the MANAFEST web application through comparison of peptide-stimulated wells with reference and other culture wells. For a clone to be called positive, the clone needed an FDR below 0.05, an odds ratio above 5, and a productive frequency above 0.1% in at least two of three replicate wells. A clonotype counted as cross-reactive if it showed significant expansion both in the SARS-CoV-2 spike wells and in at least one common cold coronavirus spike condition. Levenshtein distances (stringdist) and unrooted phylogenetic trees (ape) in R version 3.6.1 were used to assess CDR3 homology. The public reads were reanalyzed by TCRdb: fastp trimming at Q25, MiXCR alignment, in-frame beta chains only. Rows are combined by CDR3 protein, so each entry shows the most common genes and DNA. Clone size and V and J calls follow TCRdb, not the original study. Within this sample are 2,500 to 3,500 distinct CDR3 sequences, with roughly a fifth of them counted one time only. The ten biggest clones cover 45% of the sample.

Recombination connected TRBV5-1 to TRBJ2-4; 9 junctional bases match TRBD2. The sequence derives from a human donor who had recovered from COVID-19. The material sequenced was CD4+ T cells from blood, cultured in vitro. In nucleotides, the sequence is TGCGCCAGCAGCAGACAGGCGGGGGGGCAGGGCAAAAACATTCAGTACTTC. This gives the protein CASSRQAGGQGKNIQYF.